This TCR beta chain was recovered during a study of tumor-infiltrating lymphocytes in primary liver carcinoma. V was pared by 4 bases and J by 2 bases, with 3 bases of the junction left unmatched. Germline V lookup: CDR1 MGHRA, CDR2 YSYEKL. CDR3 size: 15 residues. Unsorted whole blood supplied the RNA, and germline DNA was extracted too. This clonotype was recorded many times. Starting from around 510 ng of total RNA, TCR beta cDNA was produced with a primer in the constant region. Slightly modified ARM-PCR served as the procedure for the TCR beta libraries. These libraries came from three rounds of nested multiplex PCR. The opening two PCR rounds, around 11 cycles each, paired TRBV1-TRBV30 forward primers with a C-beta reverse primer. TCRdb passed the multiplex PCR reads through MiXCR, listing each CDR3 protein once. The sample holds 300,000 to 350,000 distinct CDR3 sequences, around 60% seen once.

The chain has TRBV4-1 and TRBJ2-3; 10 nucleotides agree with TRBD2. The receptor was derived from a middle-aged man with primary liver carcinoma and hepatitis B virus infection. Material for sequencing was peripheral blood. This chain's CDR3 is CASSPGLAATDTQYF. The CDR3 DNA is TGCGCCAGCAGCCCCGGACTAGCGGCCACAGATACGCAGTATTTT.